Sequencing of this T cell receptor (beta chain) was carried out in a study of vaccination effects on CD4 cells after COVID-19. Study at large: The post-vaccine samples were taken, at the median, 72 days after the second dose.

Using viral peptide pools, the ViraFEST assay grew out antigen-specific CD4+ T cells prior to sequencing. Isolation of CD4+ T cells took place after nine to ten days of culture. Each participant received a vaccine that was either BNT162b2 or mRNA-1273, given as two doses. A remark on this clone: Its antigen is not identified.

Profiled with immunoSEQ multiplex PCR; TCRdb holds only in-frame clones, not every one. The sample shows roughly 70,000 clones, 76% of them seen only once. The starting material was CD4+ T cells from PBMCs cultured with HCoV-OC43 spike peptides, obtained after COVID-19 vaccination. Subset noted: HCoV-OC43 spike overlapping peptide pool stimulation. The receptor's source is a human donor who received a COVID-19 vaccine.

DNA for the CDR3: TGTGCCAGCAGCCCCGATAGCAATCAGCCCCAGCATTTT. It codes for CASSPDSNQPQHF. This rearrangement joins TRBV11-2 to TRBJ1-5; no reliable D call. This CDR3 comprises 13 residues. The V end lost 5 bases, the J end lost 0 bases, and 5 bases lay between the germline ends. CDR1 and CDR2 (germline): SGHAT, FQNNGV.